Following are 29 T cell receptor beta chains from one sample sequenced in a study of OX40 agonist ivuxolimab in advanced cancers. Clones were sequenced by immunoSEQ multiplex PCR, and TCRdb holds only the in-frame ones, with some missing. The sample contains tens of thousands of clones, about 89% of which appear only once. This sample comprised CD4+ or CD8+ T cells sorted from blood, obtained in a trial of the OX40 agonist ivuxolimab. All receptors come from an adult with an advanced solid tumor such as melanoma, head and neck, liver or kidney cancer.

The chain employs TRBV19 and TRBJ2-7; D is perhaps TRBD1 (6 bases). Germline V gene lookup returns CDR1 LNHDA and CDR2 SQIVND (reference sequence). Trimming cost V 5 bases and J 0 bases, with 11 bases left between them. The CDR3 runs to 14 residues. The CDR3 sequence is CASSLTGSSYEQYF. In DNA, the CDR3 is TGTGCCAGTAGTTTGACAGGAAGCTCCTACGAGCAGTACTTC.

The V gene is TRBV7-9, the J gene TRBJ1-1, with D tentatively TRBD1 (5 bases). V lost 3 bases and J lost 5, with 7 bases in between. The CDR3 sequence is 12 residues long. Looked up from germline, CDR1 is SEHNR and CDR2 is FQNEAQ (reference sequence). The chain's CDR3 is CASSLGTTEAFF. CDR3 bases: TGTGCCAGCAGCTTGGGGACGACTGAAGCTTTCTTT.

The chain combines TRBV10-1 with TRBJ2-7; maybe TRBD2 (5 bases). The germline V gene has CDR1 WNHNN and CDR2 SYGVQD (reference sequence). There are 16 residues in the CDR3. Trimming removed 3 bases from V and 0 bases from J, with 15 bases in between. The CDR3 loop reads CASSDPRETDSYEQYF. The DNA of the CDR3 is TGCGCCAGCAGTGACCCTAGGGAGACTGACTCCTACGAGCAGTACTTC.

This rearrangement joins TRBV9 to TRBJ2-3; 7 bases are a match to TRBD2. Germline loops: CDR1 SGDLS, CDR2 YYNGEE. The CDR3 is made up of 15 amino acids. V lost 4 bases to trimming and J lost 1 base; unmatched junction nucleotides: 6. The CDR3 loop reads CASSLAGVGTDTQYF. CDR3 in DNA: TGTGCCAGCAGCCTGGCGGGGGTCGGCACAGATACGCAGTATTTT.

V gene TRBV4-2 combines with J gene TRBJ2-5; 10 nucleotides line up with TRBD2. The DNA end favors TRBJ2-7, so the J call may be wrong. The V gene's germline CDR1 is LGHNA and CDR2 YNFKEQ. The CDR3 contains 15 residues. The CDR3 protein is CASSQALAGAYEQYF. The CDR3 bases are TGTGCCAGCAGCCAAGCCCTAGCGGGGGCCTACGAGCAGTACTTC.

The genes are TRBV9 and TRBJ1-2, with 10 bases that match TRBD1. The germline V gene encodes CDR1 SGDLS and CDR2 YYNGEE. V lost 3 bases to trimming and J lost 3 bases; unmatched junction nucleotides: 11. The CDR3 contains 17 residues. This CDR3 reads CASSEGTGDLTYYGYTF. CDR3 in DNA: TGTGCCAGCAGCGAGGGGACAGGGGACCTCACTTACTATGGCTACACCTTC. Looking up the rest from reference TRBV9 and TRBJ1-2 gives the full variable domain: DSGVTQTPKHLITATGQRVTLRCSPRSGDLSVYWYQQSLDQGLQFLIQYYNGEERAKGNILERFSAQQFPDLHSELNLSSLELGDSALYFCASSEGTGDLTYYGYTFGSGTRLTVV.

V usage is TRBV29-1 and J usage is TRBJ1-1; 8 positions agree with TRBD1. Trimming at V came to 6 bases and at J to 5 bases, leaving 8 bases not matched to a gene. Per germline, CDR1 SQVTM and CDR2 ANQGSEA. The CDR3 covers 13 residues. The CDR3 reads CSVDRESFTEAFF. As DNA, the CDR3 is TGCAGCGTGGACAGGGAGAGTTTTACTGAAGCTTTCTTT.

This chain links TRBV5-8 with TRBJ2-7; the D gene is possibly TRBD1 (6 bases). This CDR3 has 16 residues. The V gene's germline CDR1 is SGHTS and CDR2 YDEGEE. The germline V and J ends were trimmed by 0 bases and 3 bases, with 16 bases remaining between them. CDR3 sequence: CASSLAWAGASYEQYF. The CDR3 region has the DNA TGTGCCAGCAGCTTGGCCTGGGCAGGGGCAAGCTACGAGCAGTACTTC.

The J gene is TRBJ2-5, the V gene TRBV5-4; D ambiguous. CDR1 and CDR2 from the germline V gene are SGHNT and YYREEE (reference sequence). V gave up 2 bases and J gave up 5 bases, with 13 bases separating them. The CDR3 has 14 amino acids. DNA for the CDR3: TGTGCCAGCAGCTTACGGACCGCGCTGGAGACCCAGTACTTC. Residues: CASSLRTALETQYF.

The chain combines TRBV7-9 with TRBJ1-5; tentative D call: TRBD1 (5 bases). The germline gives CDR1 SEHNR, CDR2 FQNEAQ (reference sequence). The CDR3 sequence is 14 residues long. Trimming took off 1 base at V and 7 bases at J, with 11 bases between the two ends. CDR3 amino acids: CASSLGGLGQPQHF. The CDR3 DNA reads as TGTGCCAGCAGCTTAGGGGGCTTGGGCCAGCCCCAGCATTTT.

This chain links TRBV27 with TRBJ1-1; D possibly corresponds to TRBD1 (6 bases). V lost 8 bases and J 6 bases, leaving 16 bases between the germline ends. The germline CDR1 and CDR2 sequences are MNHEY and SMNVEV (reference sequence). The CDR3 has 13 amino acids. The CDR3 reads CASLSNREPEAFF. The CDR3, as DNA: TGTGCCAGCCTATCCAACAGGGAGCCTGAAGCTTTCTTT.

This chain joins TRBV6-5 and TRBJ1-1; no definite D call. The CDR3 runs 13 residues. Trimming removed 6 bases at V and 7 bases at J, with 15 bases between. CDR1 and CDR2 from the germline V gene are MNHEY and SVGAGI. The CDR3 spells CASSPPGGIEAFF. The CDR3 nucleotides are TGTGCCAGCAGCCCTCCCGGAGGGATTGAAGCTTTCTTT.

The chain couples TRBV9 to TRBJ1-1; no clear D. The V end lost 3 bases, the J end lost 8 bases, and 11 bases lay between the germline ends. The CDR3 runs 12 residues. From germline, CDR1 is SGDLS and CDR2 YYNGEE. This chain's CDR3 is CASSGDGLEAFF. In DNA, the CDR3 is TGTGCCAGCAGCGGGGATGGGTTAGAAGCTTTCTTT. Full variable domain (missing parts from reference TRBV9 and TRBJ1-1): DSGVTQTPKHLITATGQRVTLRCSPRSGDLSVYWYQQSLDQGLQFLIQYYNGEERAKGNILERFSAQQFPDLHSELNLSSLELGDSALYFCASSGDGLEAFFGQGTRLTVV.

The chain recombines TRBV15 with TRBJ1-5, with D maybe TRBD1 (5 bases). The ends were cut back, 0 bases at V and 1 base at J, with 10 bases in the middle. The CDR3 is 16 residues long. Germline V gives CDR1 LNHNV, CDR2 YYDKDF (reference sequence). The DNA of the CDR3 is TGTGCCACCAGCAGAGATTTACAGGCGAGCAATCAGCCCCAGCATTTT. It translates to CATSRDLQASNQPQHF.

The J gene is TRBJ2-1, the V gene TRBV9; D possibly corresponds to TRBD2 (6 bases). The V and J ends lost 2 bases and 1 base respectively, with 10 bases between them. The CDR3 is 15 residues long. The germline V gene encodes CDR1 SGDLS and CDR2 YYNGEE. The CDR3 nucleotides read TGTGCCAGCAGCGTCGGCGGGAAGTCCTACAATGAGCAGTTCTTC. Its protein is CASSVGGKSYNEQFF.

The chain uses TRBV4-1 and TRBJ1-2; D gene uncertain. This CDR3 is built from 15 residues. The ends were cut back, 7 bases at V and 4 bases at J, with 19 bases in the middle. Looked up from germline, CDR1 is MGHRA and CDR2 is YSYEKL. The CDR3 region is CASTERNSETYGYTF. As DNA, the CDR3 is TGCGCCAGCACCGAAAGGAACAGCGAGACCTATGGCTACACCTTC.

The chain couples TRBV6-1 to TRBJ2-5, with 9 bases identical to TRBD1. The DNA end is a closer match to TRBJ2-7, so the J assignment may be wrong. This CDR3 region has 13 residues. Germline values: CDR1 MNHNS, CDR2 SASEGT. CDR3 region: CASSEGTGDEQYF. The CDR3 nucleotides read TGTGCCAGCAGTGAAGGGACAGGGGACGAGCAGTACTTC.

The CDR3 sequence: CASSVSLGTGDPKNIQYF. Written as DNA, the CDR3 is TGTGCCAGCAGCGTATCTCTCGGGACAGGGGATCCCAAAAACATTCAGTACTTC. The rearrangement uses TRBV13 and TRBJ2-4, with 10 bases aligning to TRBD1. The V gene end was trimmed by 5 bases and the J gene end by 2 bases; junction bases not matched to a gene: 12. The CDR3 consists of 18 residues. CDR1 and CDR2 (germline): PRHDT, FYEKMQ (reference sequence).

The chain is built from TRBV28 and TRBJ2-1; TRBD2 is a possible D gene (6 bases). V gave up 8 bases and J gave up 9 bases, with 20 bases separating them. The CDR3 contains 14 residues. Germline loops: CDR1 MDHEN, CDR2 SYDVKM. In nucleotides, the CDR3 is TGTGCCAGCCTATGGGGGGAATGGGGAGGTGAGCAGTTCTTC. It encodes CASLWGEWGGEQFF.

This sequence joins TRBV13 and TRBJ2-7; D gene ambiguous. This CDR3 comprises 11 residues. The germline CDR1 and CDR2 sequences are PRHDT and FYEKMQ (reference sequence). Between the trimmed V and J ends, which lost 3 bases and 2 bases, there was a span of 2 bases. The CDR3 sequence is CASSFTYEQYF. Written as DNA, the CDR3 is TGTGCCAGCAGCTTTACCTACGAGCAGTACTTC.

The V gene is TRBV4-3, the J gene TRBJ2-1; 7 bases agree with TRBD1. Losses at the gene ends were 0 bases for V and 5 bases for J; bases not matched to a gene: 10. In germline, CDR1 is LGHNA, CDR2 YSLEER. The length of the CDR3 is 17 residues. The CDR3 region has the DNA TGCGCCAGCAGCCAAGATCTTGGGACAGCCCTCGACAATGAGCAGTTCTTC. It yields the protein CASSQDLGTALDNEQFF.

The chain combines TRBV10-2 with TRBJ1-5; D is unclear. CDR1 is WSHSY and CDR2 is SAAADI in the germline V gene. The CDR3 extends over 12 amino acids. V was trimmed by 3 bases and J by 10 bases, leaving 10 bases between them. CDR3 amino acids: CASSENSQPQHF. CDR3 nucleotides: TGCGCCAGCAGTGAAAACAGTCAACCCCAGCATTTT.

The rearrangement links TRBV6-1 to TRBJ2-2; TRBD1 might be the D (6 bases). The germline V and J ends were trimmed by 4 bases and 7 bases, with 13 bases remaining between them. Germline lookup yields CDR1 MNHNS and CDR2 SASEGT. The CDR3 runs to 14 residues. The CDR3 sequence is CASSVSGEIGELFF. In DNA form, the CDR3 reads TGTGCCAGCAGTGTTTCAGGGGAGATCGGGGAGCTGTTTTTT.

This rearrangement joins TRBV7-8 to TRBJ1-3, with TRBD1 matching 7 bases. Germline V gene sequence: CDR1 SGHVS, CDR2 FQNEAQ. The CDR3 covers 17 residues. J gave up 0 bases and V 5 bases, and 10 bases lay outside the gene matches. Written as DNA, the CDR3 is TGTGCCAGCAGCCCCGACAGGGTGCGGCTCTCTGGAAACACCATATATTTT. Translated, it gives CASSPDRVRLSGNTIYF.

The chain joins TRBV2 to TRBJ2-3; either TRBD1 or TRBD2 may supply D (5 bases each). The CDR3 totals 16 residues. Trimming shortened V by 7 bases and J by 2 bases, and 19 bases separated the two germline ends. Germline CDR1 reads SNHLY; CDR2 reads FYNNEI. CDR3 in amino acids: CASNTGPDLITDTQYF. CDR3 DNA sequence: TGTGCCAGCAATACGGGACCCGATCTGATCACAGATACGCAGTATTTT.

This chain connects TRBV7-8 to TRBJ1-2; D uncertain. Germline V lookup: CDR1 SGHVS, CDR2 FQNEAQ. Deletions cut 4 bases from V and 5 bases from J, with 8 bases between. The CDR3 sequence is 12 residues long. CDR3 in amino acids: CASSSGLYGYTF. The CDR3 DNA follows: TGTGCCAGCAGCTCTGGCCTGTATGGCTACACCTTC.

The table lists this clone with a few counts. At one of its ends the junction is not consistent with the germline gene, which may arise from a read error. The chain uses TRBV6-5 and TRBJ2-1, with 12 nucleotides matching TRBD2. The germline V gene encodes CDR1 MNHEY and CDR2 SVGAGI. The CDR3 loop spans 15 amino acids. The CDR3 reads CASSDSSGGANEQFF. In DNA, the CDR3 is TGTGCCAGCAGTGACTCTAGCGGGGGGGCCAATGAGCAGTTCTTC.

The V call is TRBV9, the J call TRBJ2-1; no reliable D call. The ends were cut back, 0 bases at V and 7 bases at J, with 8 bases in the middle. Germline V gives CDR1 SGDLS, CDR2 YYNGEE. The CDR3 length is 13 residues. The CDR3 loop is CASSVDPTNEQFF. CDR3 sequence (DNA): TGTGCCAGCAGCGTAGATCCTACTAATGAGCAGTTCTTC.

This clone was seen just once. This chain joins TRBV5-1 and TRBJ2-5, with D possibly called TRBD1 or TRBD2 (5 bases each). CDR3 size: 15 residues. Germline CDR1 and CDR2: SGHRS and YFSETQ. V was shortened by 4 bases and J by 3 bases, with 16 bases between the two germline ends. Here the CDR3 DNA reads TGCGCCAGCAGCAACCTCCTAGTGGGGGAAGAGACCCAGTACTTC. As protein: CASSNLLVGEETQYF.